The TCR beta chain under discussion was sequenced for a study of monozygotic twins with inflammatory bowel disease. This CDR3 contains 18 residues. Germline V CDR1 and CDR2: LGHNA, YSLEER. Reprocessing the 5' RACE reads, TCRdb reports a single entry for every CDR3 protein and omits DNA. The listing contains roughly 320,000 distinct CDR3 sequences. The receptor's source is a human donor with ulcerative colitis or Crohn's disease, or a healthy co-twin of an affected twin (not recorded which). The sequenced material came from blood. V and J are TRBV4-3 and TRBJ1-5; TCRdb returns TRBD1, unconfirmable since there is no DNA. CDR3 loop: CASSRSFRTARADQPQHF.